Listed here are 7 T cell receptor beta chains from one sample, sequenced in a study of blood T cells in healthy people across ages (dated by TCRdb to the mid-2010s). Libraries were made using 5' RACE. The listed sequencing device is Illumina HiSeq 2500. The second PCR ran for roughly 6 to 11 cycles and used a J-beta primer mix along with a sample-barcoded 5' primer. TCRdb took the public reads, trimmed them with fastp at Q25, ran MiXCR for clone calling and kept in-frame beta chains. Rows are combined by CDR3 protein, so each entry shows the most common genes and DNA. This sample lists under 2,000,000 distinct CDR3 sequences; less than 50% were detected once. The ten largest make up approximately 2% of the sample. The sample consisted of blood. All receptors come from a woman in her thirties or forties in good health.

This chain joins TRBV6-5 and TRBJ2-5; 9 bases are shared with TRBD1. The DNA end is a closer match to TRBJ2-7, so the J assignment may be wrong. Germline CDR1 and CDR2: MNHEY and SVGAGI. CDR3 size: 15 residues. The CDR3 DNA is TGTGCCAGCAGTCCAGGACAGGGGATGTTATACGAGCAGTACTTC. Its protein product is CASSPGQGMLYEQYF.

V and J are TRBV7-9 and TRBJ2-1; the D gene is possibly TRBD1 (7 bases). V lost 0 bases and J lost 6, with 15 bases in between. CDR3 size: 16 residues. Germline CDR1 is SEHNR and CDR2 is FQNEAQ (reference sequence). DNA of the CDR3: TGTGCCAGCAGCTTAGCCCAACCAGGGGGAGGCAATGAGCAGTTCTTC. This sequence encodes CASSLAQPGGGNEQFF.

The rearrangement links TRBV2 to TRBJ2-7; 9 bases line up with TRBD1. The V gene's germline CDR1 is SNHLY and CDR2 FYNNEI. With 10 bases clipped from V and 2 bases from J, the junction kept 12 bases outside the gene matches. The CDR3 is 15 residues long. CDR3 in amino acids: CATRHRDRAPYEQYF. The DNA of the CDR3 is TGTGCCACCAGACACCGGGACAGGGCGCCCTACGAGCAGTACTTC.

This CDR3 reads CSGYVGSTEAFF. DNA of the CDR3: TGCAGCGGTTACGTGGGGAGCACTGAAGCTTTCTTT. The rearrangement uses TRBV29-1 and TRBJ1-1; D is ambiguous. The CDR3 is 12 residues long. V lost 7 bases to trimming and J lost 4 bases, with 13 bases between them. Germline-derived CDR1 and CDR2 are SQVTM and ANQGSEA.

The V call is TRBV6-5, the J call TRBJ1-1, with D tentatively TRBD1 (5 bases). The CDR3 length is 12 residues. Between the trimmed V and J ends, which lost 0 bases and 8 bases, there was a span of 7 bases. The V gene's germline CDR1 is MNHEY and CDR2 SVGAGI. The CDR3 region is CASSYSRGEAFF. CDR3 bases: TGTGCCAGCAGTTACTCGCGGGGCGAAGCTTTCTTT.

This clonotype was counted only a few times. The chain employs TRBV20-1 and TRBJ2-5; 9 bases match TRBD2. Germline loops: CDR1 DFQATT, CDR2 SNEGSKA (reference sequence). The CDR3 sequence is 15 residues long. Trimming removed 3 bases from V and 1 base from J; junction bases left unmatched: 6. The CDR3 spells CSARGAGGFQETQYF. In DNA, the CDR3 is TGCAGTGCTAGGGGTGCGGGGGGGTTCCAAGAGACCCAGTACTTC.

This sequence joins TRBV6-5 and TRBJ1-6; 7 nucleotides match TRBD1. V was pared by 6 bases and J by 4 bases, with 6 bases of the junction left unmatched. Germline assignment: CDR1 MNHEY and CDR2 SVGAGI. CDR3 length: 15 amino acids. The CDR3 is CASRPPGQYNSPLHF. CDR3 nucleotide sequence: TGTGCCAGCAGACCCCCGGGACAGTATAATTCACCCCTCCACTTT.